The 4 T cell receptor beta chains reported below all come from one sample, sequenced in a study of siplizumab effects on memory and regulatory T cells. Clones were sequenced by immunoSEQ multiplex PCR, and TCRdb holds only the in-frame ones, with some missing. The repertoire holds about 94,000 clones, with approximately 95% as singletons. Specimen: non-Treg CD4+ T cells sorted from blood. These receptors came from a human donor in good health.

The chain is built from TRBV10-3 and TRBJ1-1; possibly TRBD1 for D (5 bases). The CDR3 covers 14 residues. CDR1 is ENHRY and CDR2 is SYGVKD in the germline V gene. Trimming took off 6 bases at V and 6 bases at J, with 17 bases between the two ends. The CDR3 loop reads CAIRSRQKLPEAFF. The DNA of the CDR3 is TGTGCCATCAGATCCCGACAGAAGTTGCCTGAAGCTTTCTTT.

V gene TRBV6-5 combines with J gene TRBJ2-7; possible D gene TRBD1, 6 bases. The V and J ends lost 6 bases and 0 bases respectively, with 12 bases between them. CDR3 length: 14 residues. Germline lookup yields CDR1 MNHEY and CDR2 SVGAGI. CDR3 sequence reads: CASRAGANSYEQYF. The CDR3 DNA reads as TGTGCCAGCAGGGCAGGGGCGAACTCCTACGAGCAGTACTTC.

The chain links TRBV7-6 to TRBJ2-7, with TRBD2 identical over 11 bases. The CDR3 runs to 15 residues. Trimming at V came to 4 bases and at J to 5 bases, leaving 7 bases not matched to a gene. From germline, CDR1 is SGHVS and CDR2 FNYEAQ. CDR3 sequence (DNA): TGTGCCAGCAGCTCTAGCGGGGGGTTAGGAAACGAGCAGTACTTC. The encoded protein is CASSSSGGLGNEQYF.

The chain joins TRBV2 to TRBJ1-2; D gene ambiguous. Trimming removed 8 bases at V and 8 bases at J, with 15 bases between. The CDR3 totals 12 residues. Germline V gene lookup returns CDR1 SNHLY and CDR2 FYNNEI. The CDR3 DNA sequence: TGTGCCAGCGGAACCGGGGTTGGGGGCTACACCTTC. Amino acid sequence: CASGTGVGGYTF.